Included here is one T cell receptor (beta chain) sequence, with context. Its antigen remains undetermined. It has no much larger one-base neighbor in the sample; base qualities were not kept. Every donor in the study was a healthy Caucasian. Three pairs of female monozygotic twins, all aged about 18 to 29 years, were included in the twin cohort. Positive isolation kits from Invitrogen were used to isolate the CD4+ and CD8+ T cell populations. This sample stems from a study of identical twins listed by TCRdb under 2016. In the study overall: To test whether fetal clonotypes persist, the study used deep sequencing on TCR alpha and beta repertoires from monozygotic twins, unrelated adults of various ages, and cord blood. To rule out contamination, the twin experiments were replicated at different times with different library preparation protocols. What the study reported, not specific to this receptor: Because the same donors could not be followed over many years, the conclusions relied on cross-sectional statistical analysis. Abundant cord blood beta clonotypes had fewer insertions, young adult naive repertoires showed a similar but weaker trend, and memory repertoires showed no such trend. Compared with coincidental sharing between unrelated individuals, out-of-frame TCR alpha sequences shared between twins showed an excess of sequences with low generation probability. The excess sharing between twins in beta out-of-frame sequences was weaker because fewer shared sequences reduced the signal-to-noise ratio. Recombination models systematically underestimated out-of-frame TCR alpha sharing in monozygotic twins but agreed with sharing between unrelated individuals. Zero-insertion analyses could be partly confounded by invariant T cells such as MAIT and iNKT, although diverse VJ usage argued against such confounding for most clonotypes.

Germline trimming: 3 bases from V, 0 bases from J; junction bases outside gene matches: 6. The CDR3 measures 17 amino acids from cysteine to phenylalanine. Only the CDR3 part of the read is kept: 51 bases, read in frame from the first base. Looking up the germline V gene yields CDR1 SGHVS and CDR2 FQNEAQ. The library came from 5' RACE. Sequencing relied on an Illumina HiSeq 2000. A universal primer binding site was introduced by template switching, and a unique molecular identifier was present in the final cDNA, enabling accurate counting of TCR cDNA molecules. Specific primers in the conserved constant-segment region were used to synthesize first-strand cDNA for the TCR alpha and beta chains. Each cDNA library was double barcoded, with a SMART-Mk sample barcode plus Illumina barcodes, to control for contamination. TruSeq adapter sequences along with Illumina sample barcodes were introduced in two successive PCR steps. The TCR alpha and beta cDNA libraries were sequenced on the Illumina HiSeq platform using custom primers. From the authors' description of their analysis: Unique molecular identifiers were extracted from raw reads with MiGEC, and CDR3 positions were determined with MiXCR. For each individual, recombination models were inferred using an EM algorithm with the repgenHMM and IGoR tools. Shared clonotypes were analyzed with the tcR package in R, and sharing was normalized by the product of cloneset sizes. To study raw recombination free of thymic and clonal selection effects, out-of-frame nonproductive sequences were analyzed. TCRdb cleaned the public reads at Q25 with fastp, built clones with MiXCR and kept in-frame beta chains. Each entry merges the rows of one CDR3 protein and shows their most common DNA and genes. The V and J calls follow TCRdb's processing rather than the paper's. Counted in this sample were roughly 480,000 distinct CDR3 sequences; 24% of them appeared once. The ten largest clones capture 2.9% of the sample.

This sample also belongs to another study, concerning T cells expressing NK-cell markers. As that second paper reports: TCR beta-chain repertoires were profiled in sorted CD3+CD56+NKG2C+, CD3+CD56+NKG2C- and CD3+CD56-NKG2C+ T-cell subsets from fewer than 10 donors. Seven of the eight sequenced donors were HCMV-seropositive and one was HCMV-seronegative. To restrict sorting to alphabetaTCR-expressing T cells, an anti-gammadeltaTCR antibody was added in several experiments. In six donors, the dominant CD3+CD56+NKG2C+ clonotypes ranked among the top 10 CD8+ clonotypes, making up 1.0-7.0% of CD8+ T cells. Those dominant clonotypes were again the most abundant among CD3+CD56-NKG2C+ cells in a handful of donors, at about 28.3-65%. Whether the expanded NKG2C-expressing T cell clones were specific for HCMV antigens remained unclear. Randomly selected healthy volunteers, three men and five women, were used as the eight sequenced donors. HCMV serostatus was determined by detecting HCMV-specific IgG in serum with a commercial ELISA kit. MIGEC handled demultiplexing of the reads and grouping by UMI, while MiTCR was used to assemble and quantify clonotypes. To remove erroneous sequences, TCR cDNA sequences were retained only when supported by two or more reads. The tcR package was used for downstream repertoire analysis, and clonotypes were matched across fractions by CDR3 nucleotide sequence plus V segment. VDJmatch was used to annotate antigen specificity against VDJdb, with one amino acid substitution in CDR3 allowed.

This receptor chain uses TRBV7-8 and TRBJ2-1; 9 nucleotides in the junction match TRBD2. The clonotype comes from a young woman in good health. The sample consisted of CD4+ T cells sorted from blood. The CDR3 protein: CASSLGRGGSSYNEQFF. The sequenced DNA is TGTGCCAGCAGCTTGGGGCGGGGGGGAAGCTCCTACAATGAGCAGTTCTTC.